This TCR beta chain was identified during a study of T cells in localized non-small cell lung cancer. Assay: immunoSEQ multiplex PCR; the TCRdb copy retains only in-frame clones and omits some. The sample consists of some 2,200 clones, 25% of them appearing once. CDR1 is SGHNT and CDR2 is YENEEA in the germline V gene. This CDR3 has 14 residues. The germline V and J ends were trimmed by 5 bases and 1 base, with 11 bases remaining between them. This clone was recorded a few times. The sequence came from a woman aged 35 to 75 with stage III squamous cell lung carcinoma. The sequenced sample was lung tumor tissue, obtained before any cancer treatment. J is TRBJ1-1 and V is TRBV11-3; unclear D gene. Here the CDR3 reads CASSPRGGNTEAFF. Written as DNA, the CDR3 is TGTGCCAGCAGCCCCCGAGGAGGGAACACTGAAGCTTTCTTT.